The 22 T cell receptor beta chains below all came from one sample that was sequenced in a study of blood T cell repertoires in COVID-19. Assay used: immunoSEQ multiplex PCR; TCRdb lists only in-frame clones, some missing. The data hold 200,000 to 300,000 clones, with about 87% observed a single time. The sequenced sample was peripheral blood. The receptors were sampled from a human donor in a cohort sampled during active COVID-19.

The chain links TRBV5-1 to TRBJ2-5, with 11 bases that match TRBD1. The V gene's germline CDR1 is SGHRS and CDR2 YFSETQ. V shed 0 bases and J 7 bases; nucleotides not matched to a gene: 8. This CDR3 contains 16 residues. The CDR3 region is CASSLARTGGKGTQYF. The CDR3 coding sequence is TGCGCCAGCAGCTTGGCCCGGACAGGGGGCAAGGGGACCCAGTACTTC.

The V call is TRBV4-2, the J call TRBJ2-5; 12 nucleotides line up with TRBD2. The germline gives CDR1 LGHNA, CDR2 YNFKEQ. The CDR3 is made up of 17 amino acids. V dropped 1 base and J dropped 5; count of bases not matched to a gene: 8. This CDR3 reads CASSQGSSGGAVETQYF. The CDR3 coding sequence is TGTGCCAGCAGCCAAGGTTCTAGCGGGGGGGCGGTGGAGACCCAGTACTTC.

The chain uses TRBV5-6 and TRBJ2-4; D might be TRBD2 (5 bases). The CDR3 extends over 14 amino acids. Deletions cut 2 bases from V and 9 bases from J, with 15 bases between. Per germline, CDR1 SGHDT and CDR2 YYEEEE. CDR3 DNA: TGTGCCAGCAGCTTTTATTCTCTAGCCAGCATTCAGTACTTC. This encodes CASSFYSLASIQYF. Full variable domain (remainder filled in from reference TRBV5-6 and TRBJ2-4): DAGVTQSPTHLIKTRGQQVTLRCSPKSGHDTVSWYQQALGQGPQFIFQYYEEEERQRGNFPDRFSGHQFPNYSSELNVNALLLGDSALYLCASSFYSLASIQYFGAGTRLSVL.

CDR3 protein: CASSLGGGLDTEAFF. The CDR3 DNA reads TGTGCCAGCAGCTTAGGGGGGGGGTTAGACACTGAAGCTTTCTTT. V and J are TRBV7-2 and TRBJ1-1, with D perhaps TRBD1 (5 bases). The length of the CDR3 is 15 residues. Trimming cost V 1 base and J 3 bases, with 12 bases left between them. Per the germline V gene, CDR1 is SGHTA and CDR2 is FQGNSA.

The chain combines TRBV25-1 with TRBJ2-2; D ambiguous. The V end lost 3 bases, the J end lost 4 bases, and 12 bases lay between the germline ends. The CDR3 covers 15 residues. Germline V gene sequence: CDR1 MGHDK, CDR2 SYGVNS. CDR3 bases: TGTGCCAGCAGTGATCTTCGGGTTCCCACCGGGGAGCTGTTTTTT. Protein product: CASSDLRVPTGELFF.

The CDR3 is CSVDGLAGVTDTQYF. Written as DNA, the CDR3 is TGCAGCGTAGACGGACTAGCGGGAGTTACAGATACGCAGTATTTT. V and J are TRBV29-1 and TRBJ2-3, with TRBD2 matching 13 bases. The CDR3 consists of 15 residues. Germline V CDR1 and CDR2: SQVTM, ANQGSEA. V trimming: 6 bases; J trimming: 3 bases; junction bases outside the gene matches: 6.

The gene calls are TRBV5-4 and TRBJ2-5; 12 bases line up with TRBD2. The germline V gene has CDR1 SGHNT and CDR2 YYREEE (reference sequence). J gave up 4 bases and V 4 bases, and 5 bases lay outside the gene matches. This CDR3 spans 15 amino acids. CDR3 residues: CASSTGTSGRETQYF. As DNA, the CDR3 is TGTGCCAGCAGCACCGGGACTAGCGGGCGAGAGACCCAGTACTTC.

Only a few counts were recorded for this clone. The chain combines TRBV20-1 with TRBJ2-1; 9 positions match TRBD2. CDR1 and CDR2 (germline): DFQATT, SNEGSKA (reference sequence). The CDR3 spans 14 residues. V was clipped by 3 bases and J by 7 bases; unmatched bases: 7. CDR3 amino acids: CSASRAGGPNEQFF. DNA of the CDR3: TGCAGTGCTAGTAGGGCGGGAGGGCCAAATGAGCAGTTCTTC.

The chain has TRBV4-3 and TRBJ1-6; D is perhaps TRBD1 (6 bases). V shed 0 bases and J shed 6 bases, with 12 bases lying between them. CDR1 and CDR2 from the germline V gene are LGHNA and YSLEER. The CDR3 has 16 residues. DNA of the CDR3: TGCGCCAGCAGCCAAGATCCGACAGGTTTTAATTCACCCCTCCACTTT. This sequence encodes CASSQDPTGFNSPLHF.

As regards this clone: The same CDR3 can be traced to other DNA sequences in this sample. Here the CDR3 DNA reads TGTGCCAGCAGTTACTCGTCAGGGTCCGGAAACACCATATATTTT. Translating it yields CASSYSSGSGNTIYF. The chain links TRBV6-5 to TRBJ1-3; D possibly corresponds to TRBD1 (5 bases). Germline assignment: CDR1 MNHEY and CDR2 SVGAGI. V lost 0 bases, J lost 4 bases, and 10 bases lay in between. This CDR3 region has 15 residues.

This clone was detected once. The gene calls are TRBV3-1 (or the pseudogene TRBV3-2) and TRBJ2-4; 8 nucleotides align to TRBD2. After removal of 6 bases from V and 3 bases from J, the junction contained 7 bases not matched to a gene. Germline assignment: CDR1 LGHDT and CDR2 YNNKEL (reference sequence). The CDR3 consists of 15 residues. The CDR3 spells CASSFTGTSKNIQYF. The CDR3 nucleotides are TGTGCCAGCAGTTTCACCGGGACTAGCAAAAACATTCAGTACTTC.

The chain combines TRBV15 with TRBJ2-7, with 8 bases matching TRBD1. This CDR3 spans 16 amino acids. CDR1 LNHNV and CDR2 YYDKDF come from the germline V gene (reference sequence). V shed 1 base, J shed 6 bases, and the junction held 11 bases outside the gene matches. The CDR3 DNA is TGTGCCACCAGCAGAGGGGTAGGCAGGGGGCCCCCCGAGCAGTACTTC. Translation gives CATSRGVGRGPPEQYF.

This clone was observed a single time. The chain couples TRBV18 to TRBJ2-7; 9 bases fit TRBD1. After removal of 4 bases from V and 3 bases from J, the junction contained 16 bases not matched to a gene. CDR1 and CDR2 (germline): KGHSH, LQKENI. The CDR3 length is 18 residues. CDR3 sequence (DNA): TGTGCCAGCTCACATAGCTCAACAGGGGGCACACTTGGCTACGAGCAGTACTTC. It yields the protein CASSHSSTGGTLGYEQYF.

This rearrangement joins TRBV5-4 to TRBJ2-2, with 7 nucleotides matching TRBD1. Germline V gene data show CDR1 as SGHNT and CDR2 as YYREEE (reference sequence). Unmatched junction bases numbered 5, after V lost 4 bases and J lost 5 bases. The CDR3 sequence is 14 residues long. The CDR3 here is CASSPVQGTGELFF. The CDR3 nucleotides read TGTGCCAGCAGCCCCGTACAGGGGACCGGGGAGCTGTTTTTT. The variable domain in full, completed from reference TRBV5-4 and TRBJ2-2, reads ETGVTQSPTHLIKTRGQQVTLRCSSQSGHNTVSWYQQALGQGPQFIFQYYREEENGRGNFPPRFSGLQFPNYSSELNVNALELDDSALYLCASSPVQGTGELFFGEGSRLTVL.

In its sample, this clone was seen many times. The rearrangement joins TRBV4-2 to TRBJ2-1; 11 bases are a match to TRBD2. The germline CDR1 and CDR2 sequences are LGHNA and YNFKEQ. This CDR3 contains 16 residues. V lost 0 bases and J lost 3; bases outside the gene matches: 1. The CDR3 region has the DNA TGTGCCAGCAGCCAAGATGGGACTAGCGGCTACAATGAGCAGTTCTTC. It is translated as CASSQDGTSGYNEQFF.

This chain joins TRBV15 and TRBJ2-7, with D possibly matching TRBD2 (7 bases). CDR3 size: 15 residues. Trimming stripped 2 bases from V and 1 base from J, with 12 bases between. CDR1 LNHNV and CDR2 YYDKDF come from the germline V gene (reference sequence). CDR3 region: CATSRLRGGSYEQYF. The CDR3 DNA reads as TGTGCCACCAGCAGATTGAGGGGGGGGTCCTACGAGCAGTACTTC.

Points on this clone: Within the sample, other DNA sequences also encode this same CDR3. This chain joins TRBV28 and TRBJ1-5; no definite D call. The CDR3 extends over 14 amino acids. The V end was cut by 3 bases, the J end by 0 bases, with 6 bases between. The germline V gene has CDR1 MDHEN and CDR2 SYDVKM. CDR3 nucleotide sequence: TGTGCCAGCAGTTTGGGAGGTAGCAATCAGCCCCAGCATTTT. Amino acids: CASSLGGSNQPQHF.

The chain recombines TRBV27 with TRBJ2-5; 10 nucleotides match TRBD2. The CDR3 has 14 residues. Germline loops: CDR1 MNHEY, CDR2 SMNVEV (reference sequence). The junction had 4 bases not matched to a gene; V was cut back by 4 bases and J by 5 bases. CDR3 DNA: TGTGCCAGCAGTTCATTAGCGGGAGGCGAGACCCAGTACTTC. Its protein product is CASSSLAGGETQYF.

This chain links TRBV6-5 with TRBJ1-1; D is ambiguous. V was shortened by 0 bases and J by 2 bases, with 7 bases between the two germline ends. CDR1 and CDR2 from the germline V gene are MNHEY and SVGAGI. The CDR3 runs to 14 residues. In DNA form, the CDR3 reads TGTGCCAGCAGTTACTCGAGGAGAAACACTGAAGCTTTCTTT. Encoded protein: CASSYSRRNTEAFF.

The chain employs TRBV6-6 and TRBJ2-7; D remains ambiguous. Trimming left V 2 bases short and J 4 bases short, with 3 bases between. The germline V gene encodes CDR1 MNHNY and CDR2 SVGAGI (reference sequence). CDR3 length: 11 amino acids. CDR3: CASSYLYEQYF. The CDR3 region has the DNA TGTGCCAGCAGTTACCTATACGAGCAGTACTTC.

The CDR3 spells CASSSPGQGAEEQYF. The CDR3, as DNA: TGTGCCAGCAGTTCCCCGGGACAGGGGGCGGAGGAGCAGTACTTC. V and J are TRBV6-2 or TRBV6-3 and TRBJ2-7, with 12 bases matching TRBD1. There are 15 residues in the CDR3. V trimming: 4 bases; J trimming: 7 bases; junction bases outside the gene matches: 8. The germline V gene encodes CDR1 MNHEY and CDR2 SVGEGT.

This chain uses TRBV19 with TRBJ2-7; tentatively, D is TRBD2 (6 bases). This CDR3 is built from 12 residues. V lost 6 bases and J lost 3, with 9 bases in between. Looked up from germline, CDR1 is LNHDA and CDR2 is SQIVND (reference sequence). DNA of the CDR3: TGTGCCAGTAGCATGGGGGGCTACGAGCAGTACTTC. Translated: CASSMGGYEQYF.